This T cell receptor (beta chain) was obtained from a study of cytomegalovirus exposure and HLA in healthy donors. This clone has only one observation. Primers included in the PCR were 60 Vbeta and 13 Jbeta primers. The data were produced by immunoSEQ multiplex PCR, yet TCRdb's version contains in-frame clones alone and is incomplete. The sample lists approximately 160,000 clones, 75% to 85% occurring once. This receptor was taken from a girl aged 2 to 9 in good health and CMV-seropositive. The sequenced sample consisted of PBMCs.

In nucleotides, the CDR3 is TGTGCCAGCAGCTTGCGAGGGGGCCCGGCAGATACGCAGTATTTT. Protein: CASSLRGGPADTQYF. The rearrangement links TRBV5-4 to TRBJ2-3, with 7 nucleotides matching TRBD1. Per germline, CDR1 SGHNT and CDR2 YYREEE (reference sequence). J gave up 4 bases and V 1 base, and 6 bases lay outside the gene matches. The CDR3 contains 15 residues.